This TCR beta chain was retrieved from a study of identical twins. V was clipped by 2 bases and J by 3 bases; unmatched bases: 9. Germline loops: CDR1 SGHRS, CDR2 YFSETQ. The CDR3 is 19 residues long. After template switching added a universal primer site, the resulting cDNA carried unique molecular identifiers. One entry per CDR3 protein results from TCRdb running MiXCR on the 5' RACE reads. Of fewer than 650,000 distinct CDR3 sequences in the sample, 7% to 7.5% were seen once. This clonotype occurred a few times. These same records also appear under a second study, on yellow fever vaccine responses in identical twins. Per that paper: After vaccination, twins' T cell response reportedly seemed partly convergent, partly personalized.

The TCR was taken from a woman younger than 30 in good health. Source material: PBMCs. V usage is TRBV5-1 and J usage is TRBJ2-3; 16 nucleotides agree with TRBD2. The CDR3 DNA sequence: TGCGCCAGCAGCTTCGGGACTAGCGGGGGGGCCTCTGGGACAGATACGCAGTATTTT. It yields the protein CASSFGTSGGASGTDTQYF.